The present TCR beta chain was sequenced within a study of shared clonotypes between healthy human individuals. Study-level background: Per donor, CD8 memory used one plate, CD8 naive used two, CD4 memory used three and CD4 naive used three.

V lost 3 bases and J 13 bases, leaving 18 bases between the germline ends. The CDR3 length is 13 residues. Germline V gives CDR1 SGHDN, CDR2 FVKESK. Adults of Caucasian background living in Nashville, Tennessee made up all donors. This clone was detected once. On sorted subsets, replicate PCRs used 150 to 250 ng DNA, or some 28,000 T cell genomes. The table came from immunoSEQ multiplex PCR; TCRdb's copy has only in-frame clones and leaves some out. The data contain approximately 1,000,000 clones, about 84% of them singletons. The origin of this receptor is a man between 18 and 29 years old in good health. Some clones in this sample may be carry-over from other donors' samples. Sequenced material: memory CD4+ T cells from PBMCs. Indicated subset: CD45RA-negative fraction. The chain is built from TRBV14 and TRBJ1-2; no reliable D call. The CDR3 spells CASSHLWRDSCTF. The CDR3 nucleotides are TGTGCCAGCAGCCACCTCTGGAGGGATAGCTGCACCTTC.